The 32 T cell receptor beta chains given below trace back to one sample, sequenced in a study of glioma-infiltrating T cells. Using RNA template, CDR3s of TCR alpha and beta were amplified with iRepertoire arm-PCR. TCRdb ran MiXCR on the multiplex PCR reads and lists one entry per CDR3 protein. The table lists roughly 350,000 distinct CDR3 sequences, around 45% of them singletons, with more than 10% in the top ten. Material: glioma tissue, nonneoplastic brain tissue, or PBMCs (not recorded which). Receptors were obtained from a human donor with low-grade glioma or glioblastoma, undergoing nonglioma brain surgery, or in good health (not recorded which).

The CDR3 protein is CASSELGTGGYGYTF. CDR3 sequence (DNA): TGTGCCAGCAGTGAGCTGGGGACAGGGGGCTATGGCTACACCTTC. The chain recombines TRBV2 with TRBJ1-2, with TRBD1 identical over 11 bases. V lost 3 bases, J lost 4 bases, and 4 bases stayed unmatched. Germline CDR1 reads SNHLY; CDR2 reads FYNNEI. CDR3 length: 15 residues.

This clonotype was observed at least ten times. The V gene is TRBV28, the J gene TRBJ2-7; tentatively, D is TRBD1 (5 bases). There are 15 residues in the CDR3. Trimming cost V 4 bases and J 1 base, with 14 bases left between them. Germline CDR1 MDHEN, CDR2 SYDVKM. This chain's CDR3 is CASSSRADLSYEQYF. CDR3 coding DNA: TGTGCCAGCAGTTCCAGGGCGGACCTTTCCTACGAGCAGTACTTC.

The V and J genes are TRBV19 and TRBJ2-3; D may be TRBD1 (6 bases). V shed 0 bases and J shed 3 bases, with 10 bases lying between them. CDR1 and CDR2 from the germline V gene are LNHDA and SQIVND (reference sequence). The CDR3 totals 15 residues. CDR3 sequence: CASSIDPGETDTQYF. CDR3 in DNA: TGTGCCAGTAGTATAGATCCAGGGGAGACAGATACGCAGTATTTT.

The J gene is TRBJ2-5, the V gene TRBV4-2; no definite D call. V was shortened by 5 bases and J by 1 base, with 14 bases between the two germline ends. CDR1 is LGHNA, CDR2 YNFKEQ, per germline. This CDR3 is built from 15 residues. In nucleotides, the CDR3 is TGTGCCAGCAGCTCAGAACAGATGGCCCAAGAGACCCAGTACTTC. It is translated as CASSSEQMAQETQYF.

This clonotype has only one observation. Just one base apart from a much larger clone, this may be a read error. The CDR3 loop is CASSETGGSHEQYF. The CDR3 DNA reads TGTGCCAGCAGTGAGACAGGGGGATCCCACGAGCAGTACTTC. The J gene is TRBJ2-7, the V gene TRBV6-1, with 9 nucleotides matching TRBD1. The CDR3 runs 14 residues. The germline CDR1 and CDR2 sequences are MNHNS and SASEGT. V lost 3 bases and J lost 5; bases outside the gene matches: 5.

This clonotype was observed at least ten times. V is TRBV6-1 and J is TRBJ1-1, with a possible D match to TRBD1 (5 bases). CDR3 size: 15 residues. The germline gives CDR1 MNHNS, CDR2 SASEGT. Trimming cost V 4 bases and J 1 base, with 13 bases left between them. The CDR3 is CASSVRDGWNTEAFF. In DNA form, the CDR3 reads TGTGCCAGCAGTGTGCGGGACGGATGGAACACTGAAGCTTTCTTT.

The chain has TRBV18 and TRBJ1-3; a weak D match, TRBD1 (5 bases). Trimming removed 5 bases from V and 0 bases from J, with 14 bases in between. Germline V lookup: CDR1 KGHSH, CDR2 LQKENI. This CDR3 region has 16 residues. In nucleotides, the CDR3 is TGTGCCAGCTCATCCGGGACTTTATACTCTGGAAACACCATATATTTT. Its protein product is CASSSGTLYSGNTIYF.

In this sample, this clonotype turned up a few times. The chain joins TRBV4-3 to TRBJ2-1; a weak D match, TRBD1 (6 bases). The germline V and J ends were trimmed by 4 bases and 5 bases, with 15 bases remaining between them. The CDR3 runs to 15 residues. Germline V gene lookup returns CDR1 LGHNA and CDR2 YSLEER. CDR3 amino acids: CASSPIRDTNNEQFF. The CDR3 coding sequence is TGCGCCAGCAGCCCGATCCGGGACACGAACAATGAGCAGTTCTTC.

The sample holds many counts of this clonotype. The chain uses TRBV27 and TRBJ2-1; possibly TRBD2 for D (5 bases). Germline V CDR1 and CDR2: MNHEY, SMNVEV (reference sequence). The CDR3 contains 16 residues. The V end lost 2 bases, the J end lost 6 bases, and 17 bases lay between the germline ends. CDR3 bases: TGTGCCAGCAGTTTAATAGGTTTCGGGAAAACCAATGAGCAGTTCTTC. It translates to CASSLIGFGKTNEQFF.

The chain joins TRBV4-2 to TRBJ1-3, with D tentatively TRBD1 (6 bases). The V end lost 4 bases, the J end lost 4 bases, and 17 bases lay between the germline ends. CDR3 length equals 16 residues. Germline V gene lookup returns CDR1 LGHNA and CDR2 YNFKEQ. CDR3 region: CASSLHGLQGGNTIYF. Here the CDR3 DNA reads TGTGCCAGCAGCCTGCATGGATTGCAGGGGGGAAACACCATATATTTT.

The table lists this clonotype with many counts. V and J are TRBV27 and TRBJ2-3, with D uncertain. The V end was cut by 3 bases, the J end by 4 bases, with 17 bases between. The germline V gene encodes CDR1 MNHEY and CDR2 SMNVEV (reference sequence). This CDR3 is built from 16 residues. DNA for the CDR3: TGTGCCAGCAGTTTTCGGAAGTCCGCCCTCCCAGATACGCAGTATTTT. Amino acids: CASSFRKSALPDTQYF.

V usage is TRBV3-1 and J usage is TRBJ2-2; D uncertain. Trimming removed 0 bases from V and 3 bases from J, with 8 bases in between. This CDR3 spans 15 amino acids. Germline V lookup: CDR1 LGHDT, CDR2 YNNKEL (reference sequence). CDR3 nucleotide sequence: TGTGCCAGCAGCCAAGAAATCCACGACACCGGGGAGCTGTTTTTT. Translated, it gives CASSQEIHDTGELFF. The full variable domain, completed using reference TRBV3-1 and TRBJ2-2, is DTAVSQTPKYLVTQMGNDKSIKCEQNLGHDTMYWYKQDSKKFLKIMFSYNNKELIINETVPNRFSPKSPDKAHLNLHINSLELGDSAVYFCASSQEIHDTGELFFGEGSRLTVL.

Written as DNA, the CDR3 is TGTGCCAGTAACAGACTAGCCGGAGAGACCCAGTACTTC. As protein: CASNRLAGETQYF. This chain connects TRBV2 to TRBJ2-5; the match to TRBD2 covers 7 bases. CDR1 SNHLY and CDR2 FYNNEI come from the germline V gene. J lost 4 bases, V lost 9 bases, and 8 bases had no gene match. The CDR3 is 13 amino acids.

The chain employs TRBV5-1 and TRBJ2-1; 9 positions match TRBD2. The DNA end lines up better with TRBJ2-7; the J call may be wrong. The germline gives CDR1 SGHRS, CDR2 YFSETQ. The CDR3 spans 14 residues. The CDR3 protein is CASSLGGTSHEQYF. For the CDR3, the DNA is TGCGCCAGCAGCTTGGGAGGGACTAGCCACGAGCAGTACTTC.

The rearrangement links TRBV24-1 to TRBJ2-3, with 8 bases matching TRBD1. The CDR3 loop spans 16 amino acids. Germline CDR1 reads KGHDR; CDR2 reads SFDVKD. The V and J ends lost 5 bases and 1 base, in that order; junction bases with no gene match: 7. The CDR3 bases are TGTGCCACCAGTGCCCAGGGGGCTCGGGGCACAGATACGCAGTATTTT. Translating gives CATSAQGARGTDTQYF.

The genes are TRBV4-1 and TRBJ1-1; possibly TRBD1 for D (5 bases). Germline CDR1 is MGHRA and CDR2 is YSYEKL. The CDR3 consists of 13 residues. V lost 7 bases, J lost 4 bases, and 13 bases lay in between. The CDR3 region has the DNA TGCGCCAGCACGACGAACGGGGCCACTGAAGCTTTCTTT. It translates to CASTTNGATEAFF.

V is TRBV28 and J is TRBJ2-7; D possibly matches TRBD1 or TRBD2 (5 bases each). Between the trimmed V and J ends, which lost 6 bases and 5 bases, there was a span of 17 bases. CDR3 length equals 14 residues. Germline V gives CDR1 MDHEN, CDR2 SYDVKM. For the CDR3, the DNA is TGTGCCAGCAGCGTGAGAGGGGCGAGGAACGAGCAGTACTTC. This gives the protein CASSVRGARNEQYF.

In its sample, this clonotype was seen many times. This chain joins TRBV20-1 and TRBJ1-2; D perhaps matches TRBD1 (5 bases). This CDR3 has 14 residues. V shed 5 bases and J shed 7 bases, with 20 bases lying between them. Germline V CDR1 and CDR2: DFQATT, SNEGSKA (reference sequence). The CDR3 protein is CSAEDRGVLFGYTF. Written as DNA, the CDR3 is TGCAGTGCTGAAGATCGGGGGGTTTTATTTGGCTACACCTTC.

The V gene is TRBV4-1, the J gene TRBJ2-7; 9 bases map to TRBD1. The CDR3 covers 15 residues. CDR1 MGHRA and CDR2 YSYEKL come from the germline V gene. J was trimmed by 2 bases and V by 5 bases; bases with no gene match: 7. CDR3 region: CASSATGGAAYEQYF. CDR3 DNA: TGCGCCAGCAGCGCTACAGGGGGCGCCGCCTACGAGCAGTACTTC.

V gene TRBV28 combines with J gene TRBJ2-1; 10 nucleotides match TRBD2. The CDR3 contains 15 residues. Germline CDR1 and CDR2: MDHEN and SYDVKM. V shed 6 bases, J shed 6 bases, and the junction held 8 bases outside the gene matches. The CDR3: CASSPWTSGGNEQFF. In DNA, the CDR3 is TGTGCCAGCAGCCCCTGGACTAGCGGAGGCAATGAGCAGTTCTTC.

Comment on this clonotype: This could be a read error, since a much larger clone is one nucleotide away. The chain joins TRBV28 to TRBJ2-3, with TRBD2 matching 11 bases. Trimming removed 5 bases from V and 7 bases from J; junction bases left unmatched: 14. Looked up from germline, CDR1 is MDHEN and CDR2 is SYDVKM. This CDR3 comprises 17 residues. CDR3 DNA sequence: TGTGCCAGCAGTCTACCAATGGGACTAGCGGTGGGGCATACGCAGTATTTT. Its translation: CASSLPMGLAVGHTQYF.

Comments on this clonotype: The junction departs from germline at one end; a sequencing error may be responsible. This rearrangement joins TRBV20-1 to TRBJ1-2, with D maybe TRBD1 (5 bases). CDR3 length: 13 residues. Germline V lookup: CDR1 DFQATT, CDR2 SNEGSKA (reference sequence). The CDR3 here is CSATGQNWYGNTF. CDR3 DNA: TGCAGTGCCACAGGACAAAATTGGTATGGCAACACCTTC.

As regards this clonotype: This sequence may be a read error, since a much larger clone differs from it by one base. J is TRBJ1-1 and V is TRBV28; D unclear. Germline V gene sequence: CDR1 MDHEN, CDR2 SYDVKM. The CDR3 spans 11 residues. The CDR3 DNA reads TGTGCCAGCAGCTCTCGAAGGGAAGCTTCCTTT. This encodes CASSSRREASF.

About this clonotype itself: A read error may be the cause here, since a much bigger clone is one base away. The rearrangement links TRBV6-2 or TRBV6-3 to TRBJ2-1; maybe TRBD1 (6 bases). The V and J ends lost 0 bases and 5 bases respectively, with 20 bases between them. The CDR3 runs to 18 residues. Germline V CDR1 and CDR2: MNHEY, SVGEGT. CDR3 sequence: CASSYSGASGWDNNEQFF. Here the CDR3 DNA reads TGTGCCAGCAGTTACTCGGGGGCAAGCGGTTGGGACAACAATGAGCAGTTCTTC.

The chain combines TRBV28 with TRBJ2-7; tentatively, D is TRBD2 (6 bases). The CDR3 contains 13 residues. V was cut by 3 bases and J by 4 bases, with 10 bases left in between. CDR1 is MDHEN and CDR2 is SYDVKM in the germline V gene. CDR3 protein: CASSLEGVYEQYF. CDR3 DNA sequence: TGTGCCAGCAGTTTGGAGGGTGTTTACGAGCAGTACTTC.

This clonotype showed up just a few times. The chain uses TRBV5-5 and TRBJ2-5; 10 positions agree with TRBD2. Per the germline V gene, CDR1 is SGHKS and CDR2 is YYEKEE (reference sequence). J lost 5 bases, V lost 2 bases, and 15 bases had no gene match. This CDR3 spans 18 amino acids. This chain's CDR3 is CASSLDSLAGAGVETQYF. The CDR3 nucleotides read TGTGCCAGCAGCTTAGACTCCCTAGCGGGGGCGGGCGTGGAGACCCAGTACTTC.

For this clonotype: The germline gene is not matched at one end of the junction; a read error may be the cause. The rearrangement uses TRBV15 and TRBJ1-2, with 11 bases lining up with TRBD1. Germline CDR1 is LNHNV and CDR2 is YYDKDF (reference sequence). The CDR3 sequence is 14 residues long. CDR3 in amino acids: CPTSFGQGAYGYTF. CDR3 nucleotides: TGTCCCACCAGCTTCGGACAGGGGGCTTATGGCTACACCTTC.

Turning to this clonotype: Given the absence of the conserved phenylalanine or tryptophan at the CDR3 end, a read error is likely. The CDR3 bases are TGTGCCAGCAGGGGGACAGGGGCTTTCGAGCAGTACCTC. It encodes CASRGTGAFEQYL. The J gene is TRBJ2-7, the V gene TRBV27, with TRBD1 matching 10 bases. Germline-derived CDR1 and CDR2 are MNHEY and SMNVEV (reference sequence). The CDR3 is 13 residues long. V gave up 6 bases and J gave up 6 bases; unmatched junction bases: 5.

The rearrangement uses TRBV6-1 and TRBJ2-1; D gene uncertain. Per the germline V gene, CDR1 is MNHNS and CDR2 is SASEGT. CDR3 size: 12 residues. V lost 7 bases and J 7 bases, leaving 11 bases between the germline ends. The CDR3 nucleotides read TGTGCCAGCAACCAAAGGGTGAATGAGCAGTTCTTC. Translated: CASNQRVNEQFF.

On this clonotype itself: A read error may be the cause here, since a much bigger clone is one base away. This chain joins TRBV6-2 or TRBV6-3 and TRBJ2-5; D possibly corresponds to TRBD2 (5 bases). V was cut by 6 bases and J by 4 bases, with 12 bases left in between. The CDR3 runs to 13 residues. Germline V CDR1 and CDR2: MNHEY, SVGEGT. This CDR3 reads CASRDGVAETQYF. CDR3 nucleotides: TGTGCCAGCAGAGACGGGGTTGCAGAGACCCAGTACTTC.

V usage is TRBV27 and J usage is TRBJ2-4; 12 bases agree with TRBD2. CDR1 is MNHEY and CDR2 is SMNVEV in the germline V gene (reference sequence). The CDR3 runs to 14 residues. V trimming: 6 bases; J trimming: 10 bases; junction bases outside the gene matches: 7. CDR3 sequence: CASRASGRAWIQYF. The CDR3 DNA sequence: TGTGCCAGCAGGGCTAGCGGGAGGGCCTGGATTCAGTACTTC.

The rearrangement links TRBV28 to TRBJ2-7; D is undetermined. Germline CDR1 MDHEN, CDR2 SYDVKM. V was pared by 3 bases and J by 7 bases, with 13 bases between. CDR3 length equals 13 residues. Here the CDR3 reads CASSFVTLGEQYF. The CDR3, as DNA: TGTGCCAGCAGTTTCGTCACTCTTGGAGAGCAGTACTTC.